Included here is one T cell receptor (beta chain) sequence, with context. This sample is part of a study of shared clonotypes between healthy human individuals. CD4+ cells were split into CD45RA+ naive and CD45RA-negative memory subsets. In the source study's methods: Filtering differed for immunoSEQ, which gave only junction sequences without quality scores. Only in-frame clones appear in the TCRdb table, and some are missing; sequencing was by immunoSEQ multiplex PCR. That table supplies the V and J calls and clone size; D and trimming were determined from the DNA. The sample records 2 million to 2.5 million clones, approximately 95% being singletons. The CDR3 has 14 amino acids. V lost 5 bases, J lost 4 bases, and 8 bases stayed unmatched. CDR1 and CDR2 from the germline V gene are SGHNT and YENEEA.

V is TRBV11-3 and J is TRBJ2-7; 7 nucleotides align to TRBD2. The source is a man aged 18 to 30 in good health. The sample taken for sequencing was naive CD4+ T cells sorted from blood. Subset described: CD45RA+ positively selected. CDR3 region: CASSLGGSGYEQYF. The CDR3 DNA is TGTGCCAGCAGCCTGGGGGGTAGCGGGTACGAGCAGTACTTC.